This is a list of T cell receptor beta chains from one sample in a study of shared clonotypes between healthy human individuals. Sequencing was performed with immunoSEQ multiplex PCR; in TCRdb, only in-frame clones are kept and a portion is missing. This sample carries fewer than 1.8 million clones, approximately 98.5% of them seen once, and the ten largest clones take 0.36%. The sequenced sample consisted of naive CD4+ T cells sorted from blood. The receptors were gathered from a man aged 25 to 40 in good health. Both conserved end residues are part of each CDR3. D genes are given only for firm matches. Clone size, where shown, is once, few, many, or a class for clones that have expanded.

j_gene	d_gene	v_gene	abundance	CDR3nt	CDR3aa
TRBJ2-3	.	TRBV5-1	.	TGCGCCAGCAGCTTGCGGGCAGATACGCAGTATTTT	CASSLRADTQYF
TRBJ2-2	TRBD2	TRBV9	.	TGTGCCAGCAGCGAGGGCCTAGCGGGAGGGTGGACCGGGGAGCTGTTTTTT	CASSEGLAGGWTGELFF
TRBJ1-4	.	TRBV18	.	TGTGCCAGCTCACCACCAAAGGGCAGTAGAAATGAAAAACTGTTTTTT	CASSPPKGSRNEKLFF
TRBJ2-4	.	TRBV29-1	.	TGCAGCGTTGTGCTAGCCAAAAACATTCAGTACTTC	CSVVLAKNIQYF
TRBJ2-1	TRBD1	TRBV9	.	TGTGCCAGCAGTATAACCGGGACAGCAACCTACAATGAGCAGTTCTTC	CASSITGTATYNEQFF
TRBJ2-7	.	TRBV5-1	.	TGCGCCAGCAGCTTGGGTGTCAGTCTCTACGAGCAGTACTTC	CASSLGVSLYEQYF
TRBJ1-1	.	TRBV29-1	.	TGCAGCGTGACCCGAACAGTCATGAACACTGAAGCTTTCTTT	CSVTRTVMNTEAFF
TRBJ2-7	.	TRBV18	.	TGTGCCAGCTCGCGGCCGGGGGCTCCCTACGAGCAGTACTTC	CASSRPGAPYEQYF
TRBJ2-2	.	TRBV25-1	.	TGTGCCAGCAGTGAATCTCAGTCCGGGGAGCTGTTTTTT	CASSESQSGELFF
TRBJ2-7	TRBD1	TRBV5-4	.	TGTGCCAGCAGACGAGACAGGGGGCGTCTACGAGAGTACTTC	CASRRDRGRLREYF
TRBJ2-7	.	TRBV5-4	.	TGTGCCAGCAGCCGACAGGAGTCGCTGGGCTACGAGCAGTACTTC	CASSRQESLGYEQYF
TRBJ2-7	TRBD2	TRBV7-8	.	TGTGCCAGCAGCTTAGTGGGCGGGAGGATCGCCTACGAGCAGTACTTC	CASSLVGGRIAYEQYF
TRBJ2-7	TRBD2	TRBV27	.	TGTGCCAGCAGTCCCTTAGCGGGAGGGCTTTACGAGCAGTACTTC	CASSPLAGGLYEQYF
TRBJ1-2	.	TRBV6-1	.	TGTGCCAGCAGTGAAGTTCCGTGGAGGTTGGGCTACACCTTC	CASSEVPWRLGYTF
TRBJ2-5	TRBD1	TRBV5-1	.	TGCGCCAGCAGCTCCGGACAGGGGTTGGAGACCCAGTACTTC	CASSSGQGLETQYF
TRBJ1-1	TRBD1	TRBV5-1	.	TGCGCCAGCAGCTTGGACAGGGGGGTTTCGAACACTGAAGCTTTCTTT	CASSLDRGVSNTEAFF
TRBJ2-6	.	TRBV5-1	.	TGCGCCAGCAGCTTGGACAGGTCGGTCCTGACTTTC	CASSLDRSVLTF
TRBJ2-1	TRBD2	TRBV10-3	.	TGTGCCATCAGTGCGAGTAGCGGGAAAGGGGGCTCCTACAATGAGCAGTTCTTC	CAISASSGKGGSYNEQFF
TRBJ1-5	.	TRBV6-5	.	TGTGCCAGCAGTTACGGTGGCAGGGGAGATCAGCCCCAGCATTTT	CASSYGGRGDQPQHF
TRBJ1-1	.	TRBV5-1	once	TGCGCCAGCAGCTTGGAAGGTTTGAACACTGAAGCTTTCTTT	CASSLEGLNTEAFF
TRBJ2-7	TRBD1	TRBV28	.	TGTGCCAGCAGTTTTCGGGACAGGGTCTCCTACGAGCAGTACTTC	CASSFRDRVSYEQYF
TRBJ1-5	.	TRBV19	.	TGTGCCACTCGGATGTGGGAGAGACCAAATCAGCCCCAGCATTTT	CATRMWERPNQPQHF
TRBJ2-7	.	TRBV15	.	TGTGCCACCAGCTCCGCCGGGACTCTCGAATACGAGCAGTACTTC	CATSSAGTLEYEQYF
TRBJ2-5	.	TRBV5-1	.	TGCGCCAGCAGCTTGGGGGTAGAGACCCAGTACTTC	CASSLGVETQYF
TRBJ1-5	.	TRBV7-2	.	TGTGCCAGCAGCTTCGAACGTTATCAGCCCCAGCATTTT	CASSFERYQPQHF
TRBJ2-2	TRBD1	TRBV12-5	.	TGTGCTAGTGGAGCACGGACAGGGATAGGTGACGGGGAGCTGTTTTTT	CASGARTGIGDGELFF
TRBJ2-3	.	TRBV28	.	TGTGCCAGCACCCCCGGGGGGCGGGTCGCAGATACGCAGTATTTT	CASTPGGRVADTQYF
TRBJ2-5	TRBD2	TRBV7-7	.	TGTGCCAGCAGCTTACTTGCGGGAGGCCCTAGGGAGACCCAGTACTTC	CASSLLAGGPRETQYF
TRBJ2-1	.	TRBV7-9	once	TGTGCCAGCAGCTTATTCCTAGGGTCCTACAATGAGCAGTTCTTC	CASSLFLGSYNEQFF
TRBJ2-1	.	TRBV27	.	TGTGCCAGCAGTTTGGCTAGCGCATCCTACAATGAGCAGTTCTTC	CASSLASASYNEQFF
TRBJ2-2	.	TRBV7-9	once	TGTGCCAGCTTAGTGGTAAAACACGGCACCGGGGAGCTGTTTTTT	CASLVVKHGTGELFF
TRBJ2-7	TRBD2	TRBV30	.	TGTGCCTGGAGTGCGTTAGCGGGTGTCCCCTACGAGCAGTACTTC	CAWSALAGVPYEQYF
TRBJ1-1	TRBD1	TRBV4-1	.	TGCGCCAGCAGCCAGAACTCACAGGGGCGCTACACTGAAGCTTTCTTT	CASSQNSQGRYTEAFF
TRBJ2-3	.	TRBV6-6	.	TGTGCCAGCAGGCGCGAGGGGTACACAGATACGCAGTATTTT	CASRREGYTDTQYF
TRBJ2-7	TRBD1	TRBV15	.	TGTGCCACCAGCAGAGCTCAGACAGGGCTTTACGAGCAGTACTTC	CATSRAQTGLYEQYF
TRBJ2-7	TRBD2	TRBV27	.	TGTGCCAGCAGTTTGTATCCCCGCCTAGCGGGAGAGTTTCCCGAGCAGTACTTC	CASSLYPRLAGEFPEQYF
TRBJ2-3	.	TRBV6-5	.	TGTGCCAGCAGGGCTCCGGGAGCCACAGATACGCAGTATTTT	CASRAPGATDTQYF
TRBJ2-1	TRBD2	TRBV7-3	.	TGTGCCAGCAGCTCCAGATTAGCGGGAGTGGGCAATGAGCAGTTCTTC	CASSSRLAGVGNEQFF
TRBJ2-1	.	TRBV7-9	.	TGTGCCAGCAGTCCAGTAAGGCGGGATCGTTCCTACAATGAGCAGTTCTTC	CASSPVRRDRSYNEQFF
TRBJ2-7	.	TRBV5-6	.	TGTGCCAGCAGCTTGGGAGGGGGCTCCTACGAGCAGTACTTC	CASSLGGGSYEQYF
TRBJ2-7	.	TRBV28	.	TGTGCCAGCAAAGGAGGGCTCTACGAGCAGTACTTC	CASKGGLYEQYF
TRBJ2-1	.	TRBV7-2	once	TGTGCCAGCAGCCAGCTACCGGCGGGGGCGTACAATGAGCAGTTCTTC	CASSQLPAGAYNEQFF
TRBJ1-2	.	TRBV5-1	.	TGCGCCAGCAGCCCAAAATCGGGAGGACATGGCTACACCTTC	CASSPKSGGHGYTF
TRBJ1-1	TRBD1	TRBV14	.	TGTGCCAGCAGCCTCAGACAGGGAATGAACACTGAAGCTTTCTTT	CASSLRQGMNTEAFF
TRBJ2-7	.	TRBV27	.	TGTGCCAGCAGTGCGCTAGGGGGGGACGAGCAGTACTTC	CASSALGGDEQYF
TRBJ1-2	.	TRBV5-5	.	TGTGCCAGCAGCTTGGAACATTCGCTGGGCCAAACCTTC	CASSLEHSLGQTF
TRBJ2-3	TRBD2	TRBV7-2	.	TGTGCCAGCAGTCGGGGGGGAGGTTACACAGATACGCAGTATTTT	CASSRGGGYTDTQYF
TRBJ1-2	.	TRBV7-9	.	TGTGCCAGCAGCCCCGAGCCTTCCTTC	CASSPEPSF